This T cell receptor (beta chain) was found in a study of cytomegalovirus exposure and HLA in healthy donors. The study ran its PCR with 60 Vbeta and 13 Jbeta primers. The table came from immunoSEQ multiplex PCR; TCRdb's copy has only in-frame clones and leaves some out. In the table there are 120,000 or so clones, roughly 70% of which are singletons. In germline, CDR1 is SGHAT, CDR2 FQNNGV. Trimming pared 4 bases from V and 5 bases from J, leaving 14 bases between. The CDR3 is 14 amino acids. V is TRBV11-2 and J is TRBJ1-2; weak D call: TRBD1 (5 bases). The receptor's source is a middle-aged man in good health and CMV-seropositive. Sequences were obtained from PBMCs. The CDR3 region has the DNA TGTGCCAGCAGCTCTCACCAGGGTGGTTATGGCTACACCTTC. It specifies CASSSHQGGYGYTF.